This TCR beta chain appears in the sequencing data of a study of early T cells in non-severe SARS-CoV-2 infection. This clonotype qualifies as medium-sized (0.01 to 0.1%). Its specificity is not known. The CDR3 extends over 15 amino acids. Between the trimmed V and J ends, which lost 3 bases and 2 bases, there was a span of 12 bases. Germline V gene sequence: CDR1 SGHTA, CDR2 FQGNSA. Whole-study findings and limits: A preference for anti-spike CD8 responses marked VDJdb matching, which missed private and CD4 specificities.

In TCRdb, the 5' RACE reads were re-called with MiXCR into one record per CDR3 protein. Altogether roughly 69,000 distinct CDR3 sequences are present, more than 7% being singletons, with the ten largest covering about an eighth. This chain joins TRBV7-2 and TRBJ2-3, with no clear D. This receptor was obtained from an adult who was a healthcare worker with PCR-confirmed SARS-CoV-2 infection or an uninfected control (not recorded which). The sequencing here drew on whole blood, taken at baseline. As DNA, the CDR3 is TGTGCCAGCAGCTTTGGGTATGGGTTCACAGATACGCAGTATTTT. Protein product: CASSFGYGFTDTQYF. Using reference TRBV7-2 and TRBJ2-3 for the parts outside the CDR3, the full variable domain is GAGVSQSPSNKVTEKGKDVELRCDPISGHTALYWYRQSLGQGLEFLIYFQGNSAPDKSGLPSDRFSAERTGGSVSTLTIQRTQQEDSAVYLCASSFGYGFTDTQYFGPGTRLTVL.